This TCR beta chain was identified in a study of blood T cell repertoires in COVID-19. Overall study context: Sites across the United States, Italy and Spain contributed samples from acute and convalescent COVID-19.

Sequencing was performed with immunoSEQ multiplex PCR; in TCRdb, only in-frame clones are kept and a portion is missing. The repertoire consists of about 250,000 clones, with roughly 85% occurring once and the leading ten covering around 5.5%. CDR1 SGDLS and CDR2 YYNGEE come from the germline V gene. V was pared by 4 bases and J by 6 bases, with 14 bases of the junction left unmatched. This CDR3 is 16 amino acids long. The sequence was obtained from a man in his fifties with active or convalescent COVID-19. The genes are TRBV9 and TRBJ2-3; 7 bases align to TRBD2. The sample taken for sequencing was peripheral blood. The DNA for the CDR3 is TGTGCCAGCAGCCTCTCGGGGGGAGGGCCCTCCGATACGCAGTATTTT. It codes for CASSLSGGGPSDTQYF.